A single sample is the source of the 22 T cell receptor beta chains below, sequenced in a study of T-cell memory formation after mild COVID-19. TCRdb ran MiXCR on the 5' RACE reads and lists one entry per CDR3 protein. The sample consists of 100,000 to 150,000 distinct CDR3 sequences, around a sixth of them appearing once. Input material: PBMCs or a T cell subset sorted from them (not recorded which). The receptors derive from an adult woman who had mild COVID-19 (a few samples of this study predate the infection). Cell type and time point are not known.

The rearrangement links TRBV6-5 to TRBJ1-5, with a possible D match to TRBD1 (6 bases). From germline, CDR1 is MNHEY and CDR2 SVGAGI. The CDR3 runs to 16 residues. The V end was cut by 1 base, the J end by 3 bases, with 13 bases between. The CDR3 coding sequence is TGTGCCAGCAGTTACTTGGGCCAGGGGAACAATCAGCCCCAGCATTTT. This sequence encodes CASSYLGQGNNQPQHF.

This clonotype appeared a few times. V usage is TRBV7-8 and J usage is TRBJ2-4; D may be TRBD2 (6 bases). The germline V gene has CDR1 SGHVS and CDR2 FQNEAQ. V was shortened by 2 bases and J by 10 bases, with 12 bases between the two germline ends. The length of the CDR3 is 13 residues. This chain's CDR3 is CASSLTGGEIQYF. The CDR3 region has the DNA TGTGCCAGCAGCTTAACCGGCGGGGAGATTCAGTACTTC.

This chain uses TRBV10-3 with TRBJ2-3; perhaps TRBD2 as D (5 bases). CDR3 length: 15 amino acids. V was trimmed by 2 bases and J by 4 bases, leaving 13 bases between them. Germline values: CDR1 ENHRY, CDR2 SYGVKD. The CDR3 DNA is TGTGCCATCAGTGAGCCCCGGAGGAGCCCAGATACGCAGTATTTT. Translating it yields CAISEPRRSPDTQYF.

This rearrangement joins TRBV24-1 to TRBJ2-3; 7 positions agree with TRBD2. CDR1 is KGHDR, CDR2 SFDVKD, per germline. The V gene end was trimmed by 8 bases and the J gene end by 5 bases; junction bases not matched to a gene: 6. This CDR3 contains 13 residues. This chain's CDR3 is CATTTTGGDTQYF. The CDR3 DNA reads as TGTGCCACCACAACCACGGGGGGAGATACGCAGTATTTT.

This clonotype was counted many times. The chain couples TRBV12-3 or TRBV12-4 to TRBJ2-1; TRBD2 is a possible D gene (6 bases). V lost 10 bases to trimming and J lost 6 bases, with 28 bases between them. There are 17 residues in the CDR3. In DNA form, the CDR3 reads TGTGCCACCAGCCAGCAGTTACCAGGAGCCGGGGGCAATGAGCAGTTCTTC. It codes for CATSQQLPGAGGNEQFF.

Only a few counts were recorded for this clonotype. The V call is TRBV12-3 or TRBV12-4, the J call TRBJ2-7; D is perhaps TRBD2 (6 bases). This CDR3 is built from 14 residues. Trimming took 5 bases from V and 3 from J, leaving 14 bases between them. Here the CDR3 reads CASSHPGTVYEQYF. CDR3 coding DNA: TGTGCCAGCAGTCACCCCGGGACTGTCTACGAGCAGTACTTC.

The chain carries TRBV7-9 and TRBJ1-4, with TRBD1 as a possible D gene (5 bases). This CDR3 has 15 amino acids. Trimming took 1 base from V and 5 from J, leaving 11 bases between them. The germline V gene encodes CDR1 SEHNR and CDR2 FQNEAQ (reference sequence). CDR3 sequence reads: CASSLGDSPNEKLFF. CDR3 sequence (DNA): TGTGCCAGCAGCTTAGGAGACAGCCCGAATGAAAAACTGTTTTTT.

CDR3 amino acids: CSARDGTSGRFEQYF. The CDR3 DNA sequence: TGCAGTGCTAGAGATGGTACTAGCGGGAGGTTCGAGCAGTACTTC. The rearrangement joins TRBV20-1 to TRBJ2-7; 12 bases fit TRBD2. CDR1 is DFQATT, CDR2 SNEGSKA, per germline (reference sequence). The CDR3 runs 15 residues. V lost 0 bases, J lost 6 bases, and 6 bases stayed unmatched.

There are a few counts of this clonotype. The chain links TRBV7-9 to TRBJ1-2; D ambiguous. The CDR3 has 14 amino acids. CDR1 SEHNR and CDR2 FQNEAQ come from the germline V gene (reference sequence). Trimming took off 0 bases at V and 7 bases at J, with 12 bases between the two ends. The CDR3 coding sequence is TGTGCCAGCAGCTTAGCGGGGAACGATTTTGGCTACACCTTC. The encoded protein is CASSLAGNDFGYTF.

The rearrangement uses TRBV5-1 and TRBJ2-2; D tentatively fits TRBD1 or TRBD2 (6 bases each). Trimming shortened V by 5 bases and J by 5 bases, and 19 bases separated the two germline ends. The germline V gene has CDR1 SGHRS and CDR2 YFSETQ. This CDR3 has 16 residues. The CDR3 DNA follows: TGCGCCAGCAGGCCCGGACCGGGGGCCCCAACCGGGGAGCTGTTTTTT. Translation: CASRPGPGAPTGELFF.

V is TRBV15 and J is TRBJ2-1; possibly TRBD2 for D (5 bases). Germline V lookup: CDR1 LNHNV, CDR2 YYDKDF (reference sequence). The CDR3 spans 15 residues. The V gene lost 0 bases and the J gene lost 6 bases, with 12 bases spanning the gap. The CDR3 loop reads CATSRDSREPNEQFF. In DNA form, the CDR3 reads TGTGCCACCAGCAGAGATTCGAGGGAGCCCAATGAGCAGTTCTTC.

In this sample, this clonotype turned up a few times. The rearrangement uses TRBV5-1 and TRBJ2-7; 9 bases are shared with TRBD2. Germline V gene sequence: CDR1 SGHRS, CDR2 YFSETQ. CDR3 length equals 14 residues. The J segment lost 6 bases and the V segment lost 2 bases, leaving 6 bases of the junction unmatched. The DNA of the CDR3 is TGCGCCAGCAGCTTAGCTAGCGGGAACGGCGAGCAGTACTTC. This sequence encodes CASSLASGNGEQYF.

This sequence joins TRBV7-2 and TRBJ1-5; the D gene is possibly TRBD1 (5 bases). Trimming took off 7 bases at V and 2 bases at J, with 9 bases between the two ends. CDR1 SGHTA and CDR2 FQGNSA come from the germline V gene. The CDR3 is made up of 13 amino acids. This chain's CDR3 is CASKGYGNQPQHF. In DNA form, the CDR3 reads TGTGCCAGCAAGGGGTATGGCAATCAGCCCCAGCATTTT.

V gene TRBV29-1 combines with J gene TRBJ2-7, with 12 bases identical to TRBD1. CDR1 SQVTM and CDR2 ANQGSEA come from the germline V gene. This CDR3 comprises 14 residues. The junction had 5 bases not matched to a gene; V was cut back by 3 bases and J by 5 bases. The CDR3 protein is CSVDLGTGGHEQYF. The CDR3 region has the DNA TGCAGCGTTGACTTGGGGACAGGGGGCCACGAGCAGTACTTC.

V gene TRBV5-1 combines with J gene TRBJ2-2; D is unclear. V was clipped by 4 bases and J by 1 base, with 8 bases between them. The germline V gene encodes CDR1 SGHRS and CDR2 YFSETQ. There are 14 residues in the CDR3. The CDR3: CASSPGMNTGELFF. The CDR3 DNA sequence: TGCGCCAGCAGCCCAGGAATGAACACCGGGGAGCTGTTTTTT.

The CDR3 loop is CASSLEGAGGFYEQYF. The CDR3 DNA reads as TGCGCCAGCAGCTTGGAAGGAGCGGGGGGGTTCTACGAGCAGTACTTC. The rearrangement links TRBV5-1 to TRBJ2-7, with 10 positions matching TRBD2. This CDR3 spans 16 amino acids. Germline V gene lookup returns CDR1 SGHRS and CDR2 YFSETQ. J was trimmed by 3 bases and V by 0 bases; bases with no gene match: 6.

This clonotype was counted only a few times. As DNA, the CDR3 is TGTGCCAGCAGTTTATCGGTAGGGCTCGGCCACAATGAGCAGTTCTTC. This gives the protein CASSLSVGLGHNEQFF. The J gene is TRBJ2-1, the V gene TRBV27; D is unresolved. There are 16 residues in the CDR3. Germline V lookup: CDR1 MNHEY, CDR2 SMNVEV (reference sequence). The V end lost 0 bases, the J end lost 5 bases, and 14 bases lay between the germline ends.

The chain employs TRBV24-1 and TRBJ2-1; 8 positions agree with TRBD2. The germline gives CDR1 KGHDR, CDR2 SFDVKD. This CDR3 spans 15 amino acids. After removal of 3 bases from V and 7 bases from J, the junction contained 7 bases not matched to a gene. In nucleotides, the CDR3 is TGTGCCACCAGTGATCCTCTAGCGGGCCTGAATGAGCAGTTCTTC. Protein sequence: CATSDPLAGLNEQFF.

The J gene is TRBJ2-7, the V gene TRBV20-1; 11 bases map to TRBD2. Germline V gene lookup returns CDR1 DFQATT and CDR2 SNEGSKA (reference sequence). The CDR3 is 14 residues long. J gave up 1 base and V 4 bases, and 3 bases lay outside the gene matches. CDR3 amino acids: CSATGLAGSYEQYF. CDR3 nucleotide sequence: TGCAGTGCTACTGGACTAGCGGGTTCCTACGAGCAGTACTTC.

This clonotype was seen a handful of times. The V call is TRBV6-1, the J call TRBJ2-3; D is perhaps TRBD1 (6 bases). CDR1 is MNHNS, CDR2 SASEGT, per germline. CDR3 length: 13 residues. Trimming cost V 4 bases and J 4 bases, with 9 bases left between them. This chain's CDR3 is CASSGTGPDTQYF. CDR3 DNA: TGTGCCAGCAGTGGAACAGGGCCAGATACGCAGTATTTT.

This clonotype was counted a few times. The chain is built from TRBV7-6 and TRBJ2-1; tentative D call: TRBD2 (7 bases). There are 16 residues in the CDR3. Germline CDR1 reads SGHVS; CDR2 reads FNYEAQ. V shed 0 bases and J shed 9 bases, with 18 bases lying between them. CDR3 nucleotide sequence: TGTGCCAGCAGCTTAGCGGGTGACGGGGGGCTCGGTGAGCAGTTCTTC. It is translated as CASSLAGDGGLGEQFF.

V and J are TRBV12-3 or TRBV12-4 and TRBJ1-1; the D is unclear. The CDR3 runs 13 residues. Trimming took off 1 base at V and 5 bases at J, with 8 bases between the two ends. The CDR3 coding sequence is TGTGCCAGCAGTTTAGATTCCTTAACTGAAGCTTTCTTT. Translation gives CASSLDSLTEAFF.